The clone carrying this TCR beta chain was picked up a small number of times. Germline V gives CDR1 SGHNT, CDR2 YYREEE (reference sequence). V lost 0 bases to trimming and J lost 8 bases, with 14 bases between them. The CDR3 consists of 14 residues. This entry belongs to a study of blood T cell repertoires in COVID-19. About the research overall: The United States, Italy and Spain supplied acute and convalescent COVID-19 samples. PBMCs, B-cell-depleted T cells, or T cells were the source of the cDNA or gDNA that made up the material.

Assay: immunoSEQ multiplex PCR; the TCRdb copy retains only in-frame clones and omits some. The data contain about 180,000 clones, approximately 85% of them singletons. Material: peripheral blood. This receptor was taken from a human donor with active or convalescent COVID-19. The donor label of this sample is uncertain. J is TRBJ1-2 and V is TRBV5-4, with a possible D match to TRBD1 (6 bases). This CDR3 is CASSLDTGPRGYTF. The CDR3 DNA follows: TGTGCCAGCAGCTTGGATACAGGGCCCCGCGGCTACACCTTC.